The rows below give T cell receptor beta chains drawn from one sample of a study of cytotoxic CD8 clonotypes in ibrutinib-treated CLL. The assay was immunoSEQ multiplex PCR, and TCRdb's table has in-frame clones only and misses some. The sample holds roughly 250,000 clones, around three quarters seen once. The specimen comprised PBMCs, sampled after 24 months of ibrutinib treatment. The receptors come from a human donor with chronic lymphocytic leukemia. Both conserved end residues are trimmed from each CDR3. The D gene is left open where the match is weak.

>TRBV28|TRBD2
ASSLFGTSGRSVEQY
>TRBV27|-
ASSLAVGVHEQF
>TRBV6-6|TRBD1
ASRRDSSEAF
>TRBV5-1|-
ASSLEGVQGPLAGANVLT
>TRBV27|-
ASSLLRDQPQH
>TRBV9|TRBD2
ASSGVAGVTDTQY
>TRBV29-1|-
SVDELGQGQKLF
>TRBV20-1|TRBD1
SAQYRDRGF
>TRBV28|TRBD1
ASFSGTGSEKLF
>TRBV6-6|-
ASTLVDRETQY
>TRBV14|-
ASRPPDSWNTEAF
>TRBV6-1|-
ASTGTTYEQY
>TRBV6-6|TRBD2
ASSYGGALAGEGLY
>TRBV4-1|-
ASSQDQGKAKNIQY
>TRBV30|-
AWTAAGSNYGYT